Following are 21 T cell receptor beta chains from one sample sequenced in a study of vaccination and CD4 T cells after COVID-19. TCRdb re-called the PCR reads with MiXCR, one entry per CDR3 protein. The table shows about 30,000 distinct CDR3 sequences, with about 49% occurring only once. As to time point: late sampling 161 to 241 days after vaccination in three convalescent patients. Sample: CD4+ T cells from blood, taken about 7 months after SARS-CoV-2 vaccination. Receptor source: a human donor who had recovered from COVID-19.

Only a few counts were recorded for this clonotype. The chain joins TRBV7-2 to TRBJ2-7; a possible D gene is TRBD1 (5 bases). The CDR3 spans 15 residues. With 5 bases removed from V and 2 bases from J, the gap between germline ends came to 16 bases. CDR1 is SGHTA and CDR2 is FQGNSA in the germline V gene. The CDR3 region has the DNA TGTGCCAGCAGCCAAGGGGCCGCGAATACCTACGAGCAGTACTTC. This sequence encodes CASSQGAANTYEQYF.

CDR3 amino acids: CASWQRSGNTIYF. The CDR3 coding sequence is TGTGCCAGTTGGCAACGGTCTGGAAACACCATATATTTT. The chain links TRBV19 to TRBJ1-3; D gene unclear. CDR1 is LNHDA and CDR2 is SQIVND in the germline V gene (reference sequence). The CDR3 covers 13 residues. V shed 8 bases and J shed 1 base, with 9 bases lying between them.

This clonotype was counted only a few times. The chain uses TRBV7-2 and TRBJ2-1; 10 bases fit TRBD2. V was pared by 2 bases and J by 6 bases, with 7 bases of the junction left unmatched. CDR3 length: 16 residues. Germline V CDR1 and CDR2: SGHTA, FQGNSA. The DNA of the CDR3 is TGTGCCAGCAGCTTATGGCTAGCGGGAGAGGGCAATGAGCAGTTCTTC. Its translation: CASSLWLAGEGNEQFF.

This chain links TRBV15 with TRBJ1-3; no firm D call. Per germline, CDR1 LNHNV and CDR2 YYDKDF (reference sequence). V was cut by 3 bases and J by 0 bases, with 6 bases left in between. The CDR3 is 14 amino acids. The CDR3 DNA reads TGTGCCACCAGCAGGTCCAGCTCTGGAAACACCATATATTTT. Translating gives CATSRSSSGNTIYF.

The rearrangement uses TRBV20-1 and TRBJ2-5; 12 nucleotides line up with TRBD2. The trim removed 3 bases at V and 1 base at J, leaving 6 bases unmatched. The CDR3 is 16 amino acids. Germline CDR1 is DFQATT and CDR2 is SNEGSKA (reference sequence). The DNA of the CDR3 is TGCAGTGCTAGTGGGAGACTAGCGGGGGCCCAAGAGACCCAGTACTTC. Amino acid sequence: CSASGRLAGAQETQYF.

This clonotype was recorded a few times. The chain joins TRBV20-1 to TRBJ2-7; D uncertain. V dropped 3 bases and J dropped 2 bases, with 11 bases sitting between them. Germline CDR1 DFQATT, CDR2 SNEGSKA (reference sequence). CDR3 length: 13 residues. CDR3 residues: CSASSGRTYEQYF. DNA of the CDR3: TGCAGTGCTAGTTCGGGCCGTACCTACGAGCAGTACTTC.

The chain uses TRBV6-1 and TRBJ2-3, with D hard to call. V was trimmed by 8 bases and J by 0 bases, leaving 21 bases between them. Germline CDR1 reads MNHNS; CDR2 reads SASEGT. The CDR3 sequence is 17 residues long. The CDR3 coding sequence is TGTGCCAGCTCTTACCCAATGGACGGTTCTAGCACAGATACGCAGTATTTT. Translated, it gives CASSYPMDGSSTDTQYF.

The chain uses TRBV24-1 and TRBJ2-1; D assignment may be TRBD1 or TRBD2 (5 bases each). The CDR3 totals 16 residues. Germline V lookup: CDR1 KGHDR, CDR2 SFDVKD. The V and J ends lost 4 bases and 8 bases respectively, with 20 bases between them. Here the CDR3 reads CATSDTGARSFHEQFF. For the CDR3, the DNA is TGTGCCACCAGTGACACCGGGGCCCGTTCGTTCCATGAGCAGTTCTTC.

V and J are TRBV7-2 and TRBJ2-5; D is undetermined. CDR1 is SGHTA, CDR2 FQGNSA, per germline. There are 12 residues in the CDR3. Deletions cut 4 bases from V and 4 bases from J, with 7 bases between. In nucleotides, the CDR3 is TGTGCCAGCAGCTATTCGCCAGAGACCCAGTACTTC. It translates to CASSYSPETQYF.

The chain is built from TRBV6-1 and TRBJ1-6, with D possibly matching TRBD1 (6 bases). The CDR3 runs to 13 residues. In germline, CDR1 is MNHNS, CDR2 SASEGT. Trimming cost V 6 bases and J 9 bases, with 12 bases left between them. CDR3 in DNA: TGTGCCAGCAGGGGGGGCAAGGTTTCACCCCTCCACTTT. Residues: CASRGGKVSPLHF.

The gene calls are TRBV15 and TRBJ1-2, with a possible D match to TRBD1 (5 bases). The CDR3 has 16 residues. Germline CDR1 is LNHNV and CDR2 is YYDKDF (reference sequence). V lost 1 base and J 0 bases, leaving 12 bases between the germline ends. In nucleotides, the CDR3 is TGTGCCACCAGCAGAGGGCCGGGACCCGCTAACTATGGCTACACCTTC. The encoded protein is CATSRGPGPANYGYTF. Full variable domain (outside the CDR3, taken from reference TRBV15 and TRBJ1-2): DAMVIQNPRYQVTQFGKPVTLSCSQTLNHNVMYWYQQKSSQAPKLLFHYYDKDFNNEADTPDNFQSRRPNTSFCFLDIRSPGLGDTAMYLCATSRGPGPANYGYTFGSGTRLTVV.

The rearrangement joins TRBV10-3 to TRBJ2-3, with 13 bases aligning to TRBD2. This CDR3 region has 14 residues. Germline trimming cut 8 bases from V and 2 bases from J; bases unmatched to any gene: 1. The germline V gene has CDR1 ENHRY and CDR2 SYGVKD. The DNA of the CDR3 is TGTGCCATCGGGACTAGCGGGGTCACAGATACGCAGTATTTT. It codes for CAIGTSGVTDTQYF.

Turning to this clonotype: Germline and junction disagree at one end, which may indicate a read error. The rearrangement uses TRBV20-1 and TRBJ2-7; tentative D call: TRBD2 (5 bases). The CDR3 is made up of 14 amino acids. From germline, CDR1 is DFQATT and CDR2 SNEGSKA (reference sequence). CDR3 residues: CSASGRVRAYEQYF. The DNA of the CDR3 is TGCAGTGCTAGTGGTCGGGTGAGGGCCTACGAGCAGTACTTT.

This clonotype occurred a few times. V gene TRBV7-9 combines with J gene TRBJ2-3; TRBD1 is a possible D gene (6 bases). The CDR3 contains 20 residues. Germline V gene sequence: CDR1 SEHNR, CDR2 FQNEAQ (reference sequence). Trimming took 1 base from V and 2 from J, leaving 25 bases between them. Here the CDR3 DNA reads TGTGCCAGCAGCTTAGAGACAGGTTTAAGGTATAAGGTAGACACAGATACGCAGTATTTT. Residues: CASSLETGLRYKVDTDTQYF.

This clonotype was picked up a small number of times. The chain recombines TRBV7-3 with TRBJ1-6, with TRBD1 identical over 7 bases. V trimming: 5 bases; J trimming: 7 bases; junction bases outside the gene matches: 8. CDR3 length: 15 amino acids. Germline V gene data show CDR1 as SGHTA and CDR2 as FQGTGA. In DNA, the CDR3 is TGTGCCAGCAGCCTGCAGGGGGGCGGGAATTCACCCCTCCACTTT. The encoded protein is CASSLQGGGNSPLHF.

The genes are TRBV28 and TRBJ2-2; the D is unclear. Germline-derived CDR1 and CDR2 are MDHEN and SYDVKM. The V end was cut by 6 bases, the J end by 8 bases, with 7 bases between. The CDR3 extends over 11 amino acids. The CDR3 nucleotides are TGTGCCAGCAGCGTTAGGGGGGAGCTGTTTTTT. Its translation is CASSVRGELFF.

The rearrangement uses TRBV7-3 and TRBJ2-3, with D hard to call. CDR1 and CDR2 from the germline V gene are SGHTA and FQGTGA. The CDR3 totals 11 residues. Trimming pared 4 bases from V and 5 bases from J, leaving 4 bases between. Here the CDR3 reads CASSYGDTQYF. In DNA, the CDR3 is TGTGCCAGCAGCTACGGAGATACGCAGTATTTT.

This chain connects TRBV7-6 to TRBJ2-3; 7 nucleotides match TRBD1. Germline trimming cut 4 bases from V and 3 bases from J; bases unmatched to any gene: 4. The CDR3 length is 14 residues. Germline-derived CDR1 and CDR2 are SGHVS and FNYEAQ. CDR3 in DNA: TGTGCCAGCAGCTCGTCAGGGGGTACAGATACGCAGTATTTT. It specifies CASSSSGGTDTQYF.

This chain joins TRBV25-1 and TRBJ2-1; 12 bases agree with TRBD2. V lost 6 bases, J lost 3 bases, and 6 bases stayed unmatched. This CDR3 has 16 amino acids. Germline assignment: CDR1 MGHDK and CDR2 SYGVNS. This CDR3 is CASRGTSGRYYNEQFF. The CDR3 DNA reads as TGTGCCAGCAGGGGAACTAGCGGGAGGTACTACAATGAGCAGTTCTTC.

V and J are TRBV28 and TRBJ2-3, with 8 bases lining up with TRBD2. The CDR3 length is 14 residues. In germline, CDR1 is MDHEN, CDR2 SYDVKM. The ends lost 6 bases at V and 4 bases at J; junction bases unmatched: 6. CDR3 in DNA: TGTGCCAGCAGACCAGCGGGAGTAGCAGATACGCAGTATTTT. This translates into CASRPAGVADTQYF.

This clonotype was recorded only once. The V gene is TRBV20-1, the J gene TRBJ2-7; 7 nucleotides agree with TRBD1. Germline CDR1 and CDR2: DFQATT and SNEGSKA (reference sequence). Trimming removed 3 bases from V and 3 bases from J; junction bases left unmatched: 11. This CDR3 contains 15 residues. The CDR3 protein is CSARPQGKSYYEQYF. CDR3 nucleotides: TGCAGTGCTAGGCCACAGGGGAAGTCTTACTACGAGCAGTACTTC.